Below are 12 T cell receptor beta chains sequenced from a single sample in a study of blood T cell repertoires in COVID-19. Method: immunoSEQ multiplex PCR; TCRdb's copy keeps in-frame clones and lacks some. The profile covers 60,000 to 70,000 clones, with approximately 83% appearing a single time and approximately 15% taken by the ten largest. Material for sequencing was peripheral blood. These receptors all come from a man in his forties or fifties with COVID-19, enrolled during active disease.

The chain uses TRBV2 and TRBJ2-7; TRBD2 is a possible D gene (6 bases). CDR3 length equals 18 residues. Germline values: CDR1 SNHLY, CDR2 FYNNEI. The V and J ends lost 6 bases and 0 bases respectively, with 24 bases between them. CDR3 coding DNA: TGTGCCAGCAGCTCCAGGCTACACAGACTAGGCAGCTCCTACGAGCAGTACTTC. It specifies CASSSRLHRLGSSYEQYF. Using reference TRBV2 and TRBJ2-7 for the parts outside the CDR3, the full variable domain is EPEVTQTPSHQVTQMGQEVILRCVPISNHLYFYWYRQILGQKVEFLVSFYNNEISEKSEIFDDQFSVERPDGSNFTLKIRSTKLEDSAMYFCASSSRLHRLGSSYEQYFGPGTRLTVT.

The chain joins TRBV10-3 to TRBJ2-3; 7 bases are a match to TRBD1. The CDR3 runs to 17 residues. In germline, CDR1 is ENHRY, CDR2 SYGVKD. Trimming at V came to 3 bases and at J to 3 bases, leaving 12 bases not matched to a gene. The CDR3 is CAISDPTRGGVTDTQYF. In nucleotides, the CDR3 is TGTGCCATCAGTGACCCTACGAGAGGGGGCGTGACAGATACGCAGTATTTT.

In DNA, the CDR3 is TGTGCCAGCTCTGTCGAGCTCGGAGGACAAGAGACCCAGTACTTC. Protein: CASSVELGGQETQYF. This sequence joins TRBV18 and TRBJ2-5; tentative D call: TRBD2 (5 bases). Trimming removed 6 bases at V and 2 bases at J, with 16 bases between. Germline V lookup: CDR1 KGHSH, CDR2 LQKENI. This CDR3 is built from 15 residues.

This chain joins TRBV24-1 and TRBJ2-5; D not resolved. The CDR3 is made up of 12 amino acids. V lost 2 bases and J lost 4, with 4 bases in between. In germline, CDR1 is KGHDR, CDR2 SFDVKD. CDR3 sequence (DNA): TGTGCCACCAGTGATTACGGAGAGACCCAGTACTTC. Translation: CATSDYGETQYF.

The chain carries TRBV9 and TRBJ1-3; no definite D call. CDR3 length: 14 amino acids. Trimming took off 0 bases at V and 4 bases at J, with 8 bases between the two ends. Per germline, CDR1 SGDLS and CDR2 YYNGEE. The CDR3 bases are TGTGCCAGCAGCGTAGACGACACAGGAAACACCATATATTTT. Its protein product is CASSVDDTGNTIYF.

The chain recombines TRBV5-1 with TRBJ2-6; D ambiguous. The ends were cut back, 0 bases at V and 0 bases at J, with 10 bases in the middle. Germline CDR1 reads SGHRS; CDR2 reads YFSETQ. This CDR3 is built from 17 residues. The CDR3 sequence is CASSLERHGSGANVLTF. CDR3 coding DNA: TGCGCCAGCAGCTTGGAGAGACACGGCTCTGGGGCCAACGTCCTGACTTTC.

The CDR3, as DNA: TGTGCCAGCAGCCTGAGTGCAGGAACCGGGGAGCTGTTTTTT. Translated: CASSLSAGTGELFF. V is TRBV3-1 (or the pseudogene TRBV3-2) and J is TRBJ2-2; D remains ambiguous. The V end lost 4 bases, the J end lost 5 bases, and 11 bases lay between the germline ends. This CDR3 comprises 14 residues. Germline V CDR1 and CDR2: LGHDT, YNNKEL (reference sequence).

A few counts support this clone. The gene calls are TRBV19 and TRBJ1-5; maybe TRBD1 (6 bases). V was pared by 6 bases and J by 4 bases, with 19 bases between. The CDR3 contains 16 residues. CDR1 and CDR2 (germline): LNHDA, SQIVND (reference sequence). CDR3 DNA sequence: TGTGCCAGTAGGGACCCGCCAGGGGTCACGAATCAGCCCCAGCATTTT. This codes for CASRDPPGVTNQPQHF.

The rearrangement uses TRBV5-6 and TRBJ1-4, with D possibly matching TRBD1 (5 bases). The V and J ends lost 4 bases and 6 bases respectively, with 16 bases between them. This CDR3 is built from 15 residues. Germline-derived CDR1 and CDR2 are SGHDT and YYEEEE. CDR3 amino acids: CASSPGGTTYEKLFF. The CDR3 region has the DNA TGTGCCAGCAGCCCGGGGGGTACGACGTATGAAAAACTGTTTTTT. Full variable domain (outside the CDR3, taken from reference TRBV5-6 and TRBJ1-4): DAGVTQSPTHLIKTRGQQVTLRCSPKSGHDTVSWYQQALGQGPQFIFQYYEEEERQRGNFPDRFSGHQFPNYSSELNVNALLLGDSALYLCASSPGGTTYEKLFFGSGTQLSVL.

This clone was observed a few times. The rearrangement joins TRBV6-1 to TRBJ1-1; TRBD1 agrees at 9 bases. The germline V gene has CDR1 MNHNS and CDR2 SASEGT. The CDR3 runs to 19 residues. V was clipped by 3 bases and J by 1 base; unmatched bases: 15. The CDR3 nucleotides read TGTGCCAGCAGTGACGACCTGCCGGGACAGGGTACCTGGAACACTGAAGCTTTCTTT. It is translated as CASSDDLPGQGTWNTEAFF.

This clone was seen once. This sequence joins TRBV11-2 and TRBJ1-2; TRBD1 agrees at 8 bases. Per the germline V gene, CDR1 is SGHAT and CDR2 is FQNNGV. J lost 4 bases, V lost 5 bases, and 6 bases had no gene match. CDR3 length equals 14 residues. CDR3 DNA sequence: TGTGCCAGCAGCCCACAGGGGGAGATCTATGGCTACACCTTC. Translation: CASSPQGEIYGYTF. The complete variable domain, with remaining parts taken from reference TRBV11-2 and TRBJ1-2, reads EAGVAQSPRYKIIEKRQSVAFWCNPISGHATLYWYQQILGQGPKLLIQFQNNGVVDDSQLPKDRFSAERLKGVDSTLKIQPAKLEDSAVYLCASSPQGEIYGYTFGSGTRLTVV.

This clone is a singleton in its sample. This chain uses TRBV29-1 with TRBJ2-2, with 7 bases that match TRBD1. Germline values: CDR1 SQVTM, CDR2 ANQGSEA. The V and J ends lost 1 base and 14 bases, in that order; junction bases with no gene match: 4. The CDR3 has 11 amino acids. In DNA, the CDR3 is TGCAGCGTTGAAGGACAGGGCAGACTGTTTTTT. It is translated as CSVEGQGRLFF.